Listed here is a single T cell receptor beta chain. The antigen it recognizes is unknown. Nothing much larger sits one base from this clone, and base qualities are not available. To sequence the TCRbeta CDR3 region, genomic DNA was isolated from the sorted cells. TCRbeta CDR3 regions were sequenced using the immunoSEQ Assay. TCRdb carries this immuneACCESS record with in-frame sequences only. Its versions omit some clonotypes, under half of them owing to an unresolved V gene in the studies checked, with the rest unexplained. The sample contains more than 100,000 clones, 90% of them found a single time. Approximately 1% of the sample is in the top ten clones. This specimen belongs to a study of OX40 agonist ivuxolimab in advanced cancers. In the study overall: Ivuxolimab was an agonistic, fully human IgG2 monoclonal antibody directed against OX40 (CD134), a costimulatory receptor. The paper reports the monotherapy dose-escalation portion (N of about 47 patients) of the phase I ivuxolimab trial. Intravenous ivuxolimab was administered to patients every 2 weeks at six dose levels: 0.01, 0.1, 0.3, 1.5, 3 and 10 mg/kg. Prior anti-PD-1, anti-PD-L1 or anti-CTLA-4 therapy was permitted, and about two fifths of dose-escalation patients had received checkpoint inhibitors. Of the roughly 51 dose-escalation patients, hepatocellular carcinoma was present in approximately 20, melanoma in approximately 15, renal cell carcinoma in 9 and head and neck cancer in 9. Three dose-escalation patients achieved partial responses, one with hepatocellular carcinoma and two with cutaneous melanoma. The point of sequencing TCRbeta in the periphery was to test whether ivuxolimab changed TCR sequence diversity and drove clonal T-cell expansion. In the dose-escalation cohort, 70% to 85% of patients were male, and the mean age was approximately 55 years, with a range of roughly 20 to 80.

The trial excluded patients who had a history of autoimmune disease or were on systemic immunosuppression. In every dose cohort, peripheral blood was drawn for TCR sequencing at baseline, cycle 4 day 1, and cycle 7 day 1. Samples were obtained from an open-label, multicenter, first-in-human phase I dose-escalation trial of ivuxolimab. Adults with locally advanced or metastatic melanoma, renal cell, hepatocellular, or head and neck squamous cell carcinoma were enrolled in the trial. Before TCR sequencing, CD4+ T cells and CD8+ T cells from peripheral blood were sorted into separate populations. The paper's findings and limits, for the study overall: After ivuxolimab, expanded clones were on average more numerous among CD8+ T cells than among CD4+ T cells. Which antigens the clonally expanded peripheral T cells were specific for was not determined. Low levels of normalized T-cell clonal expansion were also seen in some patients who did not respond. At doses of 0.1 to 3.0 mg/kg, clonal expansion of both CD4+ and CD8+ T cells in blood was seen between baseline and week 6. In the 0.1-3.0 mg/kg groups, partial responders had among the lowest normalized peripheral clonal expansion, particularly in CD8+ T cells.

Trimmed from V: 4 bases; trimmed from J: 3 bases; junction bases lacking a gene match: 6. The germline V gene gives CDR1 as SNHLY and CDR2 as FYNNEI. The CDR3, cysteine through phenylalanine, is 15 amino acids long. Of the read, only the CDR3 DNA is kept; its 45 bases are in frame from base 1. The chain links TRBV2 with TRBJ2-7, and TRBD2 aligns with 10 junction nucleotides. The sample here was CD4+ or CD8+ T cells sorted from blood, taken in a trial of the OX40 agonist ivuxolimab. The TCR sequence derives from an adult with an advanced solid tumor such as melanoma, head and neck, liver or kidney cancer. The nucleotide sequence reads as follows: TGTGCCAGCAGTGCGGGGACTAGCGCGAACTACGAGCAGTACTTC. It codes for CASSAGTSANYEQYF.